This T cell receptor beta chain was obtained from a study of T cell responses to AZD1222 COVID-19 vaccine. Study-level findings and limits: Scientists sampled the repertoires only once the peak T cell response had passed.

Note on this clone: Its specificity is unknown.

Method: immunoSEQ multiplex PCR; TCRdb's copy keeps in-frame clones and lacks some. The table records some 140,000 clones, over 85% of them present only once. This receptor was taken from an adult in good health. The material sequenced was peripheral blood, taken on day 0 of AZD1222 vaccination.

Here the CDR3 reads CASSLMSRGSEKLFF. The CDR3 nucleotides are TGTGCCAGCAGCTTAATGAGCAGGGGGAGTGAAAAACTGTTTTTT. The J gene is TRBJ1-4, the V gene TRBV7-9; 7 nucleotides agree with TRBD1. CDR3 length: 15 amino acids. V dropped 2 bases and J dropped 7; count of bases not matched to a gene: 7. Germline assignment: CDR1 SEHNR and CDR2 FQNEAQ (reference sequence).